The present T cell receptor (beta chain) was sequenced within a study of PD-1 blockade in classical Hodgkin lymphoma. This table comes from immunoSEQ multiplex PCR, and its TCRdb copy is limited to in-frame clones, with some not included. The top ten clones hold 13% of a sample with tens of thousands of clones, around 80% of them seen once. Notes on this clone: Its antigen is unknown.

After autologous stem cell transplantation all patients relapsed, and prior brentuximab vedotin exposure differed between cohorts. Study-wide points: CD4+ TCR diversity, unlike CD8+, rose significantly by C4D1.

This CDR3 has 15 amino acids. Germline-derived CDR1 and CDR2 are SNHLY and FYNNEI. V lost 5 bases and J lost 1; bases outside the gene matches: 1. Material: peripheral blood mononuclear cells (PBMCs), obtained at baseline. The chain is built from TRBV2 and TRBJ2-7; 14 bases map to TRBD2. This sequence originates from a human donor with classical Hodgkin lymphoma. CDR3 sequence reads: CASSRLAGGSYEQYF. As DNA, the CDR3 is TGTGCCAGCAGTCGACTAGCGGGGGGGTCCTACGAGCAGTACTTC.